The rows below give T cell receptor beta chains drawn from one sample of a study of blood T cell repertoires in COVID-19. Assay: immunoSEQ multiplex PCR; the TCRdb copy retains only in-frame clones and omits some. This table holds about 380,000 clones, more than 70% found once. Sequencing was carried out using PBMCs or T cells enriched from blood (not recorded which). These receptors came from a woman aged 18-35 years who had recovered from COVID-19. Each CDR3 is given with its conserved first and last residue. The D gene is left open where the match is weak. Size is stated for part of the rows, as once, few or many counts, or as a class when the clone is expanded.

CDR3 length,D gene,clone size,J gene,V gene,CDR3 protein,CDR3 DNA
15,TRBD1,once,TRBJ2-7,TRBV5-1,CASSSGTGVPYEQYF,TGCGCCAGCAGCTCCGGGACAGGGGTACCCTACGAGCAGTACTTC
16,NA,few,TRBJ1-4,TRBV25-1,CASSIASQGGREKLFF,TGTGCCAGTTCGATTGCATCACAGGGCGGTCGGGAAAAACTGTTTTTT
15,NA,NA,TRBJ2-2,TRBV29-1,CSVTVLAGASGELFF,TGCAGCGTTACTGTCCTGGCAGGCGCCTCCGGGGAGCTGTTTTTT
16,TRBD1,NA,TRBJ2-3,TRBV11-2,CASSSDRLASTDTQYF,TGTGCCAGCAGCTCGGACAGGCTAGCTTCCACAGATACGCAGTATTTT
12,NA,NA,TRBJ2-2,TRBV14,CASSLDRRELFF,TGTGCCAGCAGCCTCGACAGAAGGGAGCTGTTTTTT
16,NA,NA,TRBJ1-2,TRBV4-2,CASSQPLTEGEGGYTF,TGTGCCAGCAGCCAACCTCTCACCGAGGGGGAGGGTGGCTACACCTTC
17,NA,NA,TRBJ1-4,TRBV28,CASSLLGRGKSAEKLFF,TGTGCCAGCAGTTTACTAGGCAGGGGTAAATCGGCTGAAAAACTGTTTTTT
16,TRBD2,NA,TRBJ2-3,TRBV11-3,CASSSRGGPSTDTQYF,TGTGCCAGCAGCTCGCGGGGGGGCCCCAGCACAGATACGCAGTATTTT
13,NA,NA,TRBJ1-1,TRBV11-2,CASSLRGRTEAFF,TGTGCCAGCAGTCTAAGGGGTCGGACTGAAGCTTTCTTT
16,TRBD1,once,TRBJ2-1,TRBV11-2,CASSHRTGKSYNEQFF,TGTGCCAGCAGCCACCGGACAGGGAAGTCCTACAATGAGCAGTTCTTC
15,TRBD1,NA,TRBJ1-1,TRBV7-3,CASSLNTGADTEAFF,TGTGCCAGCAGCTTAAATACAGGGGCAGACACTGAAGCTTTCTTT
16,NA,once,TRBJ2-5,TRBV2,CASSEVGRTGKETQYF,TGTGCCAGCAGTGAAGTGGGGAGGACAGGCAAAGAGACCCAGTACTTC
15,TRBD2,NA,TRBJ2-7,TRBV5-6,CASSPRLARYYEQYF,TGTGCCAGCAGCCCTAGACTAGCCCGCTACTACGAGCAGTACTTC
14,NA,NA,TRBJ1-2,TRBV9,CASSLGGAGYGYTF,TGTGCCAGCAGCCTCGGTGGCGCGGGCTATGGCTACACCTTC
15,NA,NA,TRBJ1-5,TRBV2,CASAFYREYDQPQHF,TGTGCCAGCGCCTTTTACAGGGAGTACGATCAGCCCCAGCATTTT
16,TRBD1,NA,TRBJ1-2,TRBV28,CASSSPPAGQGEGYTF,TGTGCCAGCAGTTCCCCGCCGGCCGGACAGGGAGAAGGCTACACCTTC
14,NA,NA,TRBJ1-2,TRBV25-1,CASSGTWGGDGYTF,TGTGCCAGCAGCGGGACCTGGGGAGGCGATGGCTACACCTTC
14,NA,NA,TRBJ2-1,TRBV7-9,CASSLIQGSNEQFF,TGTGCCAGCAGCTTAATACAGGGTTCCAATGAGCAGTTCTTC
13,NA,NA,TRBJ1-2,TRBV9,CASSVDREYGYTF,TGTGCCAGCAGCGTAGACAGGGAGTATGGCTACACCTTC
16,NA,NA,TRBJ1-3,TRBV5-6,CASSTYRTVAGNTIYF,TGTGCCAGCAGCACTTACCGGACAGTCGCTGGAAACACCATATATTTT
15,NA,NA,TRBJ1-5,TRBV2,CASSDVRYSNQPQHF,TGTGCCAGCAGTGACGTGAGATATAGCAATCAGCCCCAGCATTTT
16,TRBD2,NA,TRBJ2-5,TRBV7-9,CASSYSGTSGGETQYF,TGTGCCAGCAGTTATTCCGGGACTAGCGGGGGGGAGACCCAGTACTTC
16,TRBD1,NA,TRBJ2-2,TRBV6-1,CASSEGTGEVTGELFF,TGTGCCAGCAGTGAAGGGACAGGGGAGGTCACCGGGGAGCTGTTTTTT
15,TRBD1,few,TRBJ1-2,TRBV5-6,CASSPLGQGTHGYTF,TGTGCCAGCAGCCCCCTGGGACAGGGAACCCATGGCTACACCTTC
15,TRBD1,NA,TRBJ2-3,TRBV4-1,CASSQRQGTDDTQYF,TGCGCCAGCAGCCAGAGACAGGGCACAGACGATACGCAGTATTTT
13,NA,once,TRBJ1-3,TRBV5-4,CASSLAGGNTIYF,TGTGCCAGCAGCTTGGCAGGGGGAAACACCATATATTTT
12,NA,NA,TRBJ1-1,TRBV5-1,CASSLDTIEAFF,TGCGCCAGCAGCTTGGACACGATTGAAGCTTTCTTT
14,TRBD2,few,TRBJ2-1,TRBV10-3,CAIKRLADNNEQFF,TGTGCCATCAAGAGACTAGCGGATAACAATGAGCAGTTCTTC
14,NA,NA,TRBJ1-1,TRBV7-3,CASSSVGGVTEAFF,TGTGCCAGCAGCTCCGTAGGGGGGGTGACTGAAGCTTTCTTT
15,NA,NA,TRBJ1-4,TRBV4-3,CASSQGDGVGEKLFF,TGCGCCAGCAGCCAAGGCGACGGGGTGGGGGAAAAACTGTTTTTT
17,TRBD1,NA,TRBJ1-1,TRBV4-2,CASSQGQDYIMNTEAFF,TGTGCCAGCAGCCAGGGACAGGACTATATCATGAACACTGAAGCTTTCTTT
17,TRBD1,NA,TRBJ2-7,TRBV3-1/TRBV3-2,CASSQDLLKGQGYEQYF,TGTGCCAGCAGCCAAGATCTTTTAAAGGGACAGGGCTACGAGCAGTACTTC
14,NA,NA,TRBJ2-7,TRBV6-5,CASSYLARGHEQYF,TGTGCCAGCAGTTATTTGGCCAGGGGTCACGAGCAGTACTTC
17,NA,NA,TRBJ1-2,TRBV4-3,CASSQAGQASRGYGYTF,TGCGCCAGCAGCCAGGCTGGCCAGGCGTCTCGAGGGTATGGCTACACCTTC
16,TRBD1,NA,TRBJ2-7,TRBV4-3,CASSQAYAGQAYEQYF,TGCGCCAGCAGCCAAGCTTATGCGGGACAGGCCTACGAGCAGTACTTC
16,TRBD1,NA,TRBJ1-2,TRBV10-3,CAISVDRASANYGYTF,TGTGCCATCAGTGTGGACAGGGCCTCGGCTAACTATGGCTACACCTTC
16,TRBD1,NA,TRBJ2-3,TRBV7-9,CASSLPGTGLPDTQYF,TGTGCCAGCAGCTTACCCGGGACAGGGCTTCCAGATACGCAGTATTTT
13,TRBD1,NA,TRBJ2-7,TRBV27,CASSSGQGNEQYF,TGTGCCAGCAGTTCGGGACAGGGGAACGAGCAGTACTTC
15,TRBD2,few,TRBJ2-1,TRBV7-2,CASSFGGGAHNEQFF,TGTGCCAGCAGCTTCGGCGGGGGGGCCCACAATGAGCAGTTCTTC
13,NA,NA,TRBJ1-2,TRBV28,CAIQGPDNYGYTF,TGTGCCATACAGGGTCCTGATAACTATGGCTACACCTTC
17,NA,NA,TRBJ2-6,TRBV5-1,CASSLGRWSSGANVLTF,TGCGCCAGCAGCCTGGGGCGGTGGAGCTCTGGGGCCAACGTCCTGACTTTC
17,NA,NA,TRBJ2-1,TRBV7-9,CASSLGVRRPSYNEQFF,TGTGCCAGCAGCTTAGGGGTAAGGAGGCCCTCCTACAATGAGCAGTTCTTC